The T cell receptor (beta chain) under discussion was sequenced for a study of cytomegalovirus exposure and HLA in healthy donors. Regarding the study as a whole: In the 130 or so validation repertoires, a later analysis found that first-cohort TCR clusters tended to co-occur. Cytomegalovirus-associated TCR beta chains were listed, numbering 150 to 200.

This clone was recorded only once. Its antigen remains unknown. The donors were part of the roughly 120-subject validation cohort, which stood apart from the 666-subject first cohort. Some clones are missing from TCRdb's copy, which holds only in-frame ones; the method was immunoSEQ multiplex PCR. The sample includes about 79,000 clones, approximately 93% seen only once; the top ten take 3.6%. The trim removed 5 bases at V and 3 bases at J, leaving 3 bases unmatched. The CDR3 spans 14 residues. The germline V gene has CDR1 SGHAT and CDR2 FQDESV (reference sequence). This clonotype was obtained from a woman in her 30s in good health and CMV-seronegative. This chain links TRBV11-1 with TRBJ2-1, with 8 bases lining up with TRBD2. The source material was PBMCs. For the CDR3, the DNA is TGTGCCAGCAGCCCTAGCGGGCTCTACAATGAGCAGTTCTTC. It encodes CASSPSGLYNEQFF. Based on the CDR3 plus reference TRBV11-1 and TRBJ2-1, the full variable domain is EAEVAQSPRYKITEKSQAVAFWCDPISGHATLYWYRQILGQGPELLVQFQDESVVDDSQLPKDRFSAERLKGVDSTLKIQPAELGDSAMYLCASSPSGLYNEQFFGPGTRLTVL.